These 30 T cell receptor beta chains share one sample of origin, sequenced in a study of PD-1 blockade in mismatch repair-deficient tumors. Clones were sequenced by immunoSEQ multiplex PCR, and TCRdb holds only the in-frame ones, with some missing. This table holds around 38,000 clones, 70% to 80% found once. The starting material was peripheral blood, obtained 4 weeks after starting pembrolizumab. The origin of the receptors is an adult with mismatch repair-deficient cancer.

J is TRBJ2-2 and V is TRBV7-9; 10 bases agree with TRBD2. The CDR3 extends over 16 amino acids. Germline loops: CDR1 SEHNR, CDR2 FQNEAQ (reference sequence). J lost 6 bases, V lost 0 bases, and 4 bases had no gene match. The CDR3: CASSLASGRSPGELFF. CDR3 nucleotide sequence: TGTGCCAGCAGCTTAGCTAGCGGGAGGTCCCCCGGGGAGCTGTTTTTT.

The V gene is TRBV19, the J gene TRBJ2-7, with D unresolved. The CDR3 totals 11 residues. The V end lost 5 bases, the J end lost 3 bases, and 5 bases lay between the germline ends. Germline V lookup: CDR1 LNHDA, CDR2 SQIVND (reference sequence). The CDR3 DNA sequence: TGTGCCAGTAGTTACGGCTACGAGCAGTACTTC. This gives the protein CASSYGYEQYF.

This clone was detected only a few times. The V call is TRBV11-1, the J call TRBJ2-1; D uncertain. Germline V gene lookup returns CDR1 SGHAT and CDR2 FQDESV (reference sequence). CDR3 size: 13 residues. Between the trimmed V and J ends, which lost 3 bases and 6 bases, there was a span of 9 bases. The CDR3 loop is CASSFPHGNEQFF. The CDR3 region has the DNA TGTGCCAGCAGCTTTCCTCACGGCAATGAGCAGTTCTTC.

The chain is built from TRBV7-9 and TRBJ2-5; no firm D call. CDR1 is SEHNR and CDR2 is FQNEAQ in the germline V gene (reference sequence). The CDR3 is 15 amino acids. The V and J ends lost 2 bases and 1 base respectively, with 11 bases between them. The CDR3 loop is CASSLMGRLQETQYF. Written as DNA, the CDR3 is TGTGCCAGCAGCTTAATGGGCAGGCTCCAAGAGACCCAGTACTTC.

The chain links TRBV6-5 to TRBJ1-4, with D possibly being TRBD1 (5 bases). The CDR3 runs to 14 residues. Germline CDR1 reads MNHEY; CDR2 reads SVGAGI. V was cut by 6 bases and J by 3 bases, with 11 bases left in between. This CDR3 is CASRKRGANEKLFF. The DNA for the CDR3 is TGTGCCAGCAGAAAGAGGGGAGCTAATGAAAAACTGTTTTTT.

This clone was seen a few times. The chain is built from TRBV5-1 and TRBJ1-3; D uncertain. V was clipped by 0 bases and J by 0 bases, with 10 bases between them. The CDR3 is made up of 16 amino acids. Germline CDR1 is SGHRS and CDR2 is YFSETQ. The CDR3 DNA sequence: TGCGCCAGCAGCTTGGGGTTCTCGAGCTCTGGAAACACCATATATTTT. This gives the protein CASSLGFSSSGNTIYF.

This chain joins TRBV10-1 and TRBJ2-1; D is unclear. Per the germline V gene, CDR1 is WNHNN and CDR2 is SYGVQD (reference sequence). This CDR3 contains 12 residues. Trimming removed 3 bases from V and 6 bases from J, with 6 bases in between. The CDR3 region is CASSDRRNEQFF. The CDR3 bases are TGCGCCAGCAGTGATAGGCGCAATGAGCAGTTCTTC.

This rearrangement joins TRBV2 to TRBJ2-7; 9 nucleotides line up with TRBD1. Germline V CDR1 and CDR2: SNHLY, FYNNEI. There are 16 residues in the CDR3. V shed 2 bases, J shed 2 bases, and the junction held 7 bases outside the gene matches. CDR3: CASSEKRQGVAYEQYF. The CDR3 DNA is TGTGCCAGCAGTGAAAAGAGACAGGGGGTAGCCTACGAGCAGTACTTC. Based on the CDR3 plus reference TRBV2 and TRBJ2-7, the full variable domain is EPEVTQTPSHQVTQMGQEVILRCVPISNHLYFYWYRQILGQKVEFLVSFYNNEISEKSEIFDDQFSVERPDGSNFTLKIRSTKLEDSAMYFCASSEKRQGVAYEQYFGPGTRLTVT.

The CDR3 sequence is CASSQEGRANGELFF. The CDR3 bases are TGCGCCAGCAGCCAAGAGGGCAGGGCAAACGGGGAGCTGTTTTTT. The rearrangement links TRBV4-1 to TRBJ2-2, with D perhaps matching TRBD1 (5 bases). The CDR3 contains 15 residues. Germline lookup yields CDR1 MGHRA and CDR2 YSYEKL. V was clipped by 0 bases and J by 7 bases, with 12 bases between them.

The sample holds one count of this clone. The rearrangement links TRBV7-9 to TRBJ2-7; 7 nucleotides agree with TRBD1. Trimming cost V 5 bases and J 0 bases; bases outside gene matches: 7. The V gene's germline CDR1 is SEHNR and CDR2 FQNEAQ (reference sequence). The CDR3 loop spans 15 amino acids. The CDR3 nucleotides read TGTGCCAGCAGCGAGGGGGACAGTCCCTCCTACGAGCAGTACTTC. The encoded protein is CASSEGDSPSYEQYF.

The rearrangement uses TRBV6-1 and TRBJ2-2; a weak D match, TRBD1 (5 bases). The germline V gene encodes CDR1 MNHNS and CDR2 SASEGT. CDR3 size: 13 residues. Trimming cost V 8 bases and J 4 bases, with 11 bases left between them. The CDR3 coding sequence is TGTGCCAGCCGGTTTGACAGCACCGGGGAGCTGTTTTTT. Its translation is CASRFDSTGELFF.

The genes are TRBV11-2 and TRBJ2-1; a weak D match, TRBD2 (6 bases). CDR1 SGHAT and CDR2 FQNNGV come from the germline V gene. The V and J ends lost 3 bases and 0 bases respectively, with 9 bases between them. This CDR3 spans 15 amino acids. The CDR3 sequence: CASSFEGGSYNEQFF. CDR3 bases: TGTGCCAGCAGCTTTGAGGGAGGCTCCTACAATGAGCAGTTCTTC.

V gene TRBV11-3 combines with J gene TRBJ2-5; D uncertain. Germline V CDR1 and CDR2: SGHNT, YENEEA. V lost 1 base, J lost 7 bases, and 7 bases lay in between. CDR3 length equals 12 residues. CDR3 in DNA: TGTGCCAGCAGCTTAGTGGCCAGGACCCAGTACTTC. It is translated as CASSLVARTQYF.

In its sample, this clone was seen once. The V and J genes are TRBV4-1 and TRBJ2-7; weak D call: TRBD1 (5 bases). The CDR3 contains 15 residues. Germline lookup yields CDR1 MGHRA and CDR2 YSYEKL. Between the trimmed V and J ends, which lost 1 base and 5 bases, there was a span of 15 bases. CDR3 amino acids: CASSQVGAGIHEQYF. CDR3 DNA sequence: TGCGCCAGCAGCCAAGTAGGGGCAGGGATACACGAGCAGTACTTC.

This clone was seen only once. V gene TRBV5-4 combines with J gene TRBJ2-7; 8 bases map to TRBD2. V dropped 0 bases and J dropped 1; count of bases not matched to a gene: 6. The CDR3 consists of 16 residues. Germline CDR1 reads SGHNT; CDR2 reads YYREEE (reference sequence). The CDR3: CASSLVEREMSYEQYF. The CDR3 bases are TGTGCCAGCAGCTTGGTTGAGCGGGAGATGTCCTACGAGCAGTACTTC.

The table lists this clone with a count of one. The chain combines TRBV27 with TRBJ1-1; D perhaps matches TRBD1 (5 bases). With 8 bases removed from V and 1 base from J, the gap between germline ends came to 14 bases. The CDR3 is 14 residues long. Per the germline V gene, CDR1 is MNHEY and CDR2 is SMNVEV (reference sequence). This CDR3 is CASQEGFGNTEAFF. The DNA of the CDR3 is TGTGCCAGCCAAGAGGGGTTCGGGAACACTGAAGCTTTCTTT.

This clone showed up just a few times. CDR3 residues: CASSHRVAEAFF. The CDR3 DNA follows: TGTGCCAGTAGCCACAGGGTCGCTGAAGCTTTCTTT. V gene TRBV19 combines with J gene TRBJ1-1, with D possibly TRBD1 on 6 matching bases. The CDR3 runs 12 residues. Germline V gene sequence: CDR1 LNHDA, CDR2 SQIVND (reference sequence). Trimming shortened V by 6 bases and J by 6 bases, and 11 bases separated the two germline ends.

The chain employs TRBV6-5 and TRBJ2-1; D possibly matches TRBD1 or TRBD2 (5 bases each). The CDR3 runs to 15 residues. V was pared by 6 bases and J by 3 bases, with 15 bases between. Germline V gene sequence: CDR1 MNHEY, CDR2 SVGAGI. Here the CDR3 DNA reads TGTGCCAGCAGGACCGGGACCCCTTACTACAATGAGCAGTTCTTC. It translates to CASRTGTPYYNEQFF.

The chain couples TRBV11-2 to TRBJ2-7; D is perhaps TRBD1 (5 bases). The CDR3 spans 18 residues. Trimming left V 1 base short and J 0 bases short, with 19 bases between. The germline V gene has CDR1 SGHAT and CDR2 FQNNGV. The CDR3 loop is CASSLGWGDGSSSYEQYF. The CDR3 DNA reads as TGTGCCAGCAGCTTAGGTTGGGGCGACGGATCGAGCTCCTACGAGCAGTACTTC.

This chain's CDR3 is CASSLQTGVLGHEQYF. The CDR3, as DNA: TGTGCCAGCAGCCTACAAACAGGGGTGCTTGGTCACGAGCAGTACTTC. This chain connects TRBV13 to TRBJ2-7; 7 bases are shared with TRBD1. The germline V gene encodes CDR1 PRHDT and CDR2 FYEKMQ (reference sequence). The CDR3 totals 16 residues. V lost 5 bases, J lost 5 bases, and 15 bases stayed unmatched. Looking up the rest from reference TRBV13 and TRBJ2-7 gives the full variable domain: AAGVIQSPRHLIKEKRETATLKCYPIPRHDTVYWYQQGPGQDPQFLISFYEKMQSDKGSIPDRFSAQQFSDYHSELNMSSLELGDSALYFCASSLQTGVLGHEQYFGPGTRLTVT.

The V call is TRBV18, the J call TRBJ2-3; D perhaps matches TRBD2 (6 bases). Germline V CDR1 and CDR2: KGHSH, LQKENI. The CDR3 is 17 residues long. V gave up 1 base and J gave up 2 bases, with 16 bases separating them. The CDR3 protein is CASSPRLGFTVTDTQYF. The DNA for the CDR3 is TGTGCCAGCTCACCACGACTAGGGTTTACGGTCACAGATACGCAGTATTTT.

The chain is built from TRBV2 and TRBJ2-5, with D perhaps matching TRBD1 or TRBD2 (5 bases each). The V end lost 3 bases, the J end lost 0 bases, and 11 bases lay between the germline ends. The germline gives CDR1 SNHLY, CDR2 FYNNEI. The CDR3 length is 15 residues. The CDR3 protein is CASSEGVGDQETQYF. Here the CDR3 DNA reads TGTGCCAGCAGTGAGGGGGTAGGGGACCAAGAGACCCAGTACTTC.

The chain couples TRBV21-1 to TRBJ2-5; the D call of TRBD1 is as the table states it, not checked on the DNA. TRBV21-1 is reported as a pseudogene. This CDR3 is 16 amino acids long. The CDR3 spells CASILTHRVQGETQYF. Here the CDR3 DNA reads TGTGCCAGCATCTTGACCCACAGGGTACAGGGAGAGACCCAGTACTTC.

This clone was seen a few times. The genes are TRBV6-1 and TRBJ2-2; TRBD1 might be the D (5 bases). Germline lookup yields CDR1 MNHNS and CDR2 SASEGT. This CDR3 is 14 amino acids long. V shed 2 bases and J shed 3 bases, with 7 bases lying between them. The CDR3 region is CASSELTDTGELFF. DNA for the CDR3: TGTGCCAGCAGTGAACTGACAGACACCGGGGAGCTGTTTTTT.

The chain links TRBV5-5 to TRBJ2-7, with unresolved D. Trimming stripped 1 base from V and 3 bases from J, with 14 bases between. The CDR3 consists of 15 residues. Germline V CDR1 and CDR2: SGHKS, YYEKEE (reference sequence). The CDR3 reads CASSLRLTIDYEQYF. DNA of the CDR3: TGTGCCAGCAGCTTGAGACTCACCATTGACTACGAGCAGTACTTC.

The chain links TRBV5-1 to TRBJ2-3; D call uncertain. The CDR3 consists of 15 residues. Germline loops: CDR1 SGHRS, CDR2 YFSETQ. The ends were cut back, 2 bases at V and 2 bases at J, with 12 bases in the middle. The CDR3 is CASSLYFGPTDTQYF. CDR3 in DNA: TGCGCCAGCAGCTTATATTTTGGGCCCACAGATACGCAGTATTTT.

CDR3 bases: TGTGCCAGCAGCCCCGGACTGCAAGAGACCCAGTACTTC. Protein: CASSPGLQETQYF. This chain links TRBV5-6 with TRBJ2-5, with D possibly TRBD2 on 5 matching bases. The germline gives CDR1 SGHDT, CDR2 YYEEEE. The CDR3 totals 13 residues. V lost 4 bases and J lost 2, with 9 bases in between.

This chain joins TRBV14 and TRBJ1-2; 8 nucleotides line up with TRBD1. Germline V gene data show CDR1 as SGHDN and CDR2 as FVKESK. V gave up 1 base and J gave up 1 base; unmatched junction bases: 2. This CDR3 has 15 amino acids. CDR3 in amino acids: CASSQATGVNYGYTF. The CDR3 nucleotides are TGTGCCAGCAGCCAAGCGACAGGGGTTAACTATGGCTACACCTTC.

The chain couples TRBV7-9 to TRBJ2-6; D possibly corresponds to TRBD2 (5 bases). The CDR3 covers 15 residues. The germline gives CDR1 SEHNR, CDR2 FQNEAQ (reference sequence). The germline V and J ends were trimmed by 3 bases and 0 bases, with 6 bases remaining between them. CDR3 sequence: CASSFGSSGANVLTF. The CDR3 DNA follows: TGTGCCAGCAGCTTTGGGAGCTCTGGGGCCAACGTCCTGACTTTC.

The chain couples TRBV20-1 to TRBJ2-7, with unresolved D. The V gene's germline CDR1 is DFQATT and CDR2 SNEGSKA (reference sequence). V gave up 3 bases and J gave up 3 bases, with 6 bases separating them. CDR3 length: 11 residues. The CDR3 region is CSARFIYEQYF. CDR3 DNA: TGCAGTGCTAGGTTTATCTACGAGCAGTACTTC.